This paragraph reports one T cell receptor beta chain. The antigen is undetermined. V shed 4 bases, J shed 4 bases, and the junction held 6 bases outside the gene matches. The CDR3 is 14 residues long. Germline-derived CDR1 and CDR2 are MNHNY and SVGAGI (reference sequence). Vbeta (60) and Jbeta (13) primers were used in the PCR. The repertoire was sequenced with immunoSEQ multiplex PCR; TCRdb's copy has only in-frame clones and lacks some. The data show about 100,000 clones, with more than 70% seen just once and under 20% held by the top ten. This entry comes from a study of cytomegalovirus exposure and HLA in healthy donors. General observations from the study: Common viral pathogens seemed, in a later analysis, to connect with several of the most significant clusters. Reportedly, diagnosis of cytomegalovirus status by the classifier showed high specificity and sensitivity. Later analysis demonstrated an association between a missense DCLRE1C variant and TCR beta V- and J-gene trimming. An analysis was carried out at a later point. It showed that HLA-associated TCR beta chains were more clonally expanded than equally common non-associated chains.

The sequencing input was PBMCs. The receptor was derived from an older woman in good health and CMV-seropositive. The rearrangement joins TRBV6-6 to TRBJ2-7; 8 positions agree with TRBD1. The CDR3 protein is CASSLSGGAYEQYF. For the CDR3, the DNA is TGTGCCAGCAGTTTATCAGGGGGCGCGTACGAGCAGTACTTC.